The 9 T cell receptor beta chains in this list originate from one sample, sequenced in a study of blood T cell repertoires in COVID-19. The repertoire was sequenced with immunoSEQ multiplex PCR; TCRdb's copy has only in-frame clones and lacks some. The data show 100,000 to 150,000 clones, approximately 87% seen once. Source material: peripheral blood. The source is a man aged 70 or older with active COVID-19.

The chain has TRBV7-2 and TRBJ2-7; the D is unclear. Trimming shortened V by 7 bases and J by 0 bases, and 16 bases separated the two germline ends. CDR3 length: 15 residues. Germline assignment: CDR1 SGHTA and CDR2 FQGNSA. CDR3 bases: TGTGCCAGCACCCCTGGGCCTTCAAGCTCCTACGAGCAGTACTTC. Its protein product is CASTPGPSSSYEQYF. The whole variable domain, remainder taken from reference TRBV7-2 and TRBJ2-7, is GAGVSQSPSNKVTEKGKDVELRCDPISGHTALYWYRQSLGQGLEFLIYFQGNSAPDKSGLPSDRFSAERTGGSVSTLTIQRTQQEDSAVYLCASTPGPSSSYEQYFGPGTRLTVT.

The chain carries TRBV25-1 and TRBJ2-3; 8 bases line up with TRBD2. This CDR3 is built from 15 residues. CDR1 and CDR2 from the germline V gene are MGHDK and SYGVNS. J gave up 0 bases and V 4 bases, and 3 bases lay outside the gene matches. The CDR3 is CASSGPSGSTDTQYF. The DNA for the CDR3 is TGTGCCAGCAGTGGCCCTAGCGGGAGCACAGATACGCAGTATTTT.

The chain links TRBV7-9 to TRBJ2-7; D may be TRBD2 (6 bases). Trimming removed 6 bases from V and 6 bases from J, with 21 bases in between. CDR1 is SEHNR, CDR2 FQNEAQ, per germline (reference sequence). The CDR3 is made up of 15 amino acids. The CDR3 DNA follows: TGTGCCAGCAGTCGCGCCGGGACTCTGACGTCCGAGCAGTACTTC. It encodes CASSRAGTLTSEQYF.

The chain is built from TRBV4-2 and TRBJ1-3; D is perhaps TRBD1 (6 bases). The CDR3 totals 16 residues. Trimming took 0 bases from V and 4 from J, leaving 13 bases between them. In germline, CDR1 is LGHNA, CDR2 YNFKEQ. The CDR3: CASSQEGRGVGNTIYF. The CDR3 coding sequence is TGTGCCAGCAGCCAAGAGGGCAGGGGAGTCGGAAACACCATATATTTT.

This clone appeared once. This chain uses TRBV4-3 with TRBJ1-4, with 7 nucleotides matching TRBD1. CDR1 is LGHNA, CDR2 YSLEER, per germline. Unmatched junction bases numbered 12, after V lost 4 bases and J lost 7 bases. CDR3 length equals 16 residues. CDR3 nucleotides: TGCGCCAGCAGCCTAAGATCGACAGGGAGACTTGAAAAACTGTTTTTT. This encodes CASSLRSTGRLEKLFF.

This chain links TRBV7-2 with TRBJ2-1; D remains unclear. The V and J ends lost 3 bases and 8 bases respectively, with 11 bases between them. The CDR3 is 13 amino acids. Per the germline V gene, CDR1 is SGHTA and CDR2 is FQGNSA. CDR3 in amino acids: CASSFAQIDEQFF. In DNA, the CDR3 is TGTGCCAGCAGCTTCGCCCAGATTGATGAGCAGTTCTTC.

The CDR3 nucleotides are TGTGCCAGCAGCCAATCAGGGGGCGCCTACGAGCAGTACTTC. Protein product: CASSQSGGAYEQYF. The chain couples TRBV3-1 (or the pseudogene TRBV3-2) to TRBJ2-7; the match to TRBD1 covers 8 bases. The germline CDR1 and CDR2 sequences are LGHDT and YNNKEL (reference sequence). With V trimmed by 2 bases and J by 2 bases, 2 bases remained unmatched. CDR3 length: 14 residues.

The V gene is TRBV7-2, the J gene TRBJ2-5; D call uncertain. The CDR3 runs 13 residues. V lost 0 bases and J lost 5, with 7 bases in between. Per germline, CDR1 SGHTA and CDR2 FQGNSA. The CDR3 spells CASSLAGPETQYF. In nucleotides, the CDR3 is TGTGCCAGCAGCTTAGCGGGCCCCGAGACCCAGTACTTC.

This clone was seen a single time. The chain is built from TRBV4-1 and TRBJ2-1; D unclear. The CDR3 contains 15 residues. V was pared by 4 bases and J by 2 bases, with 12 bases between. Per the germline V gene, CDR1 is MGHRA and CDR2 is YSYEKL. The CDR3 region is CASSPSAVTYNEQFF. Written as DNA, the CDR3 is TGCGCCAGCAGCCCATCCGCGGTTACCTACAATGAGCAGTTCTTC.